The rows below give T cell receptor beta chains drawn from one sample of a study of T cell repertoires in ileal Crohn's disease. The table came from immunoSEQ multiplex PCR; TCRdb's copy has only in-frame clones and leaves some out. The profile shows roughly 20,000 clones, around 70% of them singletons. The sample was ileal tissue. The receptors originated from an adult with Crohn's disease. CDR3s include the opening cysteine and the closing phenylalanine or tryptophan. The D gene is left open where the match is weak. The size of a clone is reported for some rows only, either as once, few or many, or as a class for expanded clones.

d_call	clone_size	v_call	j_call	cdr3_nt	cdr3_aa
TRBD2	-	TRBV7-8	TRBJ2-7	TGTGCCAGCAGCTTTCGGGGGGGCTACGAGCAGTACTTC	CASSFRGGYEQYF
TRBD1	-	TRBV5-6	TRBJ2-7	TGTGCCAGCAGCCGACAGGGCCAATTCTACGAGCAGTACTTC	CASSRQGQFYEQYF
TRBD1	-	TRBV10-1	TRBJ2-2	TGCGCCAGCAGTGGACAGGGGGTCACCGGGGAGCTGTTTTTT	CASSGQGVTGELFF
TRBD2	once	TRBV30	TRBJ2-5	TGTGCCTGGAGCATGCTAGCGGGATTACAAGAGACCCAGTACTTC	CAWSMLAGLQETQYF
-	-	TRBV27	TRBJ2-1	TGTGCCAGCAGTTTTAGAGCCCCTAATGAGCAGTTCTTC	CASSFRAPNEQFF
-	-	TRBV7-8	TRBJ2-4	TGTGCCAGCAGCTTAGTTAGCGGTAGTGGCGGCATTCAGTACTTC	CASSLVSGSGGIQYF
-	-	TRBV19	TRBJ1-1	TGTGCCAGTACCGCGACAACACATAACACTGAAGCTTTCTTT	CASTATTHNTEAFF
-	-	TRBV19	TRBJ1-2	TGTGCCAGTAGTGGGGGCAGGGTTTATGGCTACACCTTC	CASSGGRVYGYTF
-	-	TRBV13	TRBJ1-3	TGTGCCAGCCGGCGGGGGGGGGCTTATGGAAACACCATATATTTT	CASRRGGAYGNTIYF
TRBD2	-	TRBV2	TRBJ2-7	TGTGCCAGCAGCGTAGGGACTAGCGGGAGATACGAGCAGTACTTC	CASSVGTSGRYEQYF
-	-	TRBV7-2	TRBJ2-7	TGTGCCAGCAGCACGCTCGGGGGATCTTTCTCCTACGAGCAGTACTTC	CASSTLGGSFSYEQYF
-	-	TRBV6-6	TRBJ1-5	TGTGCCAGCAGTGTCGCGGGAAATCAGCCCCAGCATTTT	CASSVAGNQPQHF
TRBD2	few	TRBV10-2	TRBJ2-7	TGCGCCAGCAGGACTAGCGGGAGCTACGAGCAGTACTTC	CASRTSGSYEQYF
TRBD2	-	TRBV27	TRBJ2-7	TGTGCCAGCAGTGCCCGGACTAGCGGGACCTACGAGCAGTACTTC	CASSARTSGTYEQYF